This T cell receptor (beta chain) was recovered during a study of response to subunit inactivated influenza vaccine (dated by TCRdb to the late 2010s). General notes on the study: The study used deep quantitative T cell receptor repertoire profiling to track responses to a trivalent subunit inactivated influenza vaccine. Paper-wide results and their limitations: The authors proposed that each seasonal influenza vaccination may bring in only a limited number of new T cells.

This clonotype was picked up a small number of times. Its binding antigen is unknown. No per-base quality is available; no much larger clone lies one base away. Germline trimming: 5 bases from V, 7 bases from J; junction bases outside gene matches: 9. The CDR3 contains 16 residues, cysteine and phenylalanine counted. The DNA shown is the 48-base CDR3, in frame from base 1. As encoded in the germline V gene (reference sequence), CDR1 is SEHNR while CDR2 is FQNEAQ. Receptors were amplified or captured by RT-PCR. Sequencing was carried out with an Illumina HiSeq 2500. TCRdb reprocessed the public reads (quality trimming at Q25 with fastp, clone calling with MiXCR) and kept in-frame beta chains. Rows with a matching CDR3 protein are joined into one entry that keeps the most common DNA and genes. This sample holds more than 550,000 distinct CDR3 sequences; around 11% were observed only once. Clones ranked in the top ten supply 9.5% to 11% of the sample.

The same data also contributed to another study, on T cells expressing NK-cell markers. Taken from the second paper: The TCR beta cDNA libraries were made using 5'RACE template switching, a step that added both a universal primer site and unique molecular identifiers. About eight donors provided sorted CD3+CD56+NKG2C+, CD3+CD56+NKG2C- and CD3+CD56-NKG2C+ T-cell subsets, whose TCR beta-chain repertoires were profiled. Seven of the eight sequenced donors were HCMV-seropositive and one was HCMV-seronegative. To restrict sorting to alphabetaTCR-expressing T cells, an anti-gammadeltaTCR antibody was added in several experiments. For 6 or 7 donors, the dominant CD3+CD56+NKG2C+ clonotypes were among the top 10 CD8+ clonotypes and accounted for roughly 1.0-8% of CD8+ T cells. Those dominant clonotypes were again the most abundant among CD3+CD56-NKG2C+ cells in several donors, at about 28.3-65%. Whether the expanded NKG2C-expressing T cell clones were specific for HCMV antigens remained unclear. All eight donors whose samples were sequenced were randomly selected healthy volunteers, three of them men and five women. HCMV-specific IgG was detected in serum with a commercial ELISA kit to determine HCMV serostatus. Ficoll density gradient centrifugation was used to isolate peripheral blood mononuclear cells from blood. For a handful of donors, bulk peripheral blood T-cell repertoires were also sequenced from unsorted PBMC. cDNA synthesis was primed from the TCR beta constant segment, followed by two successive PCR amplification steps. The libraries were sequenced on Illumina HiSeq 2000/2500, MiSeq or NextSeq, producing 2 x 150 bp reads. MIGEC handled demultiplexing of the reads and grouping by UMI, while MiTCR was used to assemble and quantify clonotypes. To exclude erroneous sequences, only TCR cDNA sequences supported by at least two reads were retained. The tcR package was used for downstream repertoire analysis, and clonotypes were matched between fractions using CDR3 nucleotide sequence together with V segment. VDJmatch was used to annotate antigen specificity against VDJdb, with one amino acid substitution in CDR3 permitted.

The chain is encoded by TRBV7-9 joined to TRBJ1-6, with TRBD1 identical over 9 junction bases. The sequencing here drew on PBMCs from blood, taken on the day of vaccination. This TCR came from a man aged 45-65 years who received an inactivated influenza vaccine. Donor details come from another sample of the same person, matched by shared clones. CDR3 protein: CASSPPGQGRNSPLHF. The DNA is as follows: TGTGCCAGCAGCCCACCGGGACAGGGCAGAAATTCACCCCTCCACTTT.